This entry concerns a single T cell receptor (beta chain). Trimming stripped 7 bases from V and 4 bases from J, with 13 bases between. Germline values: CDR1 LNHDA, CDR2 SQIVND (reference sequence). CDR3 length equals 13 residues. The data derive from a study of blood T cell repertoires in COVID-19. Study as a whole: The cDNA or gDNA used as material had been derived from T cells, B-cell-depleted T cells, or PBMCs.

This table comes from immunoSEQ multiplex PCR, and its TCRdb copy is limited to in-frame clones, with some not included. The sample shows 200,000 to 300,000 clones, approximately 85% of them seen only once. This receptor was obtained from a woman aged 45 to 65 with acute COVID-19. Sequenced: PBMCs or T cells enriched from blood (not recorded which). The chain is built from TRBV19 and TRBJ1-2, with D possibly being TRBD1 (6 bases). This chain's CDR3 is CASKQGLGYGYTF. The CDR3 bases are TGTGCCAGTAAGCAGGGGTTGGGCTATGGCTACACCTTC.